Presented here are 27 T cell receptor beta chains from one specimen sequenced in a study of shared clonotypes between healthy human individuals. Sequenced by immunoSEQ multiplex PCR; TCRdb stores in-frame clones only, minus some. The sample consists of 1 million to 1.2 million clones, about 72% of them appearing once. Sample: memory CD4+ T cells from PBMCs. The sample's subset: CD45RA-negative fraction. These receptors all come from a man younger than 35 in good health. Some clones in this sample may be carry-over from other donors' samples.

On this clone itself: The same CDR3 is also encoded by other DNA sequences in this sample. The V call is TRBV28, the J call TRBJ2-3; D is perhaps TRBD1 (6 bases). The V end was cut by 5 bases, the J end by 2 bases, with 14 bases between. The CDR3 consists of 15 residues. The V gene's germline CDR1 is MDHEN and CDR2 SYDVKM. The chain's CDR3 is CASSPGTGHTDTQYF. The CDR3 DNA sequence: TGTGCCAGCAGTCCAGGGACGGGACACACAGATACGCAGTATTTT. Full variable domain (outside the CDR3, taken from reference TRBV28 and TRBJ2-3): DVKVTQSSRYLVKRTGEKVFLECVQDMDHENMFWYRQDPGLGLRLIYFSYDVKMKEKGDIPEGYSVSREKKERFSLILESASTNQTSMYLCASSPGTGHTDTQYFGPGTRLTVL.

This clone was counted a few times. J is TRBJ2-6 and V is TRBV30; 10 positions match TRBD1. The CDR3 length is 17 residues. Germline V lookup: CDR1 GTSNPN, CDR2 SVGIG (reference sequence). The V segment lost 6 bases and the J segment 1 base; nucleotides outside the gene matches: 9. CDR3 bases: TGTGCCTGTCCGGACAGGGGGTCTTTATCTGGGGCCAACGTCCTGACTTTC. Translated, it gives CACPDRGSLSGANVLTF. Supplemented by reference TRBV30 and TRBJ2-6, the full variable domain reads SQTIHQWPATLVQPVGSPLSLECTVEGTSNPNLYWYRQAAGRGLQLLFYSVGIGQISSEVPQNLSASRPQDRQFILSSKKLLLSDSGFYLCACPDRGSLSGANVLTFGAGSRLTVL.

The chain has TRBV6-1 and TRBJ2-5; D remains unclear. Trimming shortened V by 3 bases and J by 2 bases, and 7 bases separated the two germline ends. There are 13 residues in the CDR3. The germline CDR1 and CDR2 sequences are MNHNS and SASEGT. The CDR3 DNA sequence: TGTGCCAGCAGTGAGATTCGACAAGAGACCCAGTACTTC. It specifies CASSEIRQETQYF.

V gene TRBV5-4 combines with J gene TRBJ2-1, with 8 bases lining up with TRBD2. The germline V gene has CDR1 SGHNT and CDR2 YYREEE (reference sequence). Trimming cost V 4 bases and J 10 bases; bases outside gene matches: 7. The CDR3 is made up of 13 amino acids. DNA for the CDR3: TGTGCCAGCAGCGTGGGACTAGAAGGAGAGCAGTTCTTC. Protein: CASSVGLEGEQFF.

This clone appeared a single time. This rearrangement joins TRBV6-1 to TRBJ1-2; TRBD1 matches 7 bases. This CDR3 contains 13 residues. Germline CDR1 is MNHNS and CDR2 is SASEGT. Germline trimming cut 6 bases from V and 8 bases from J; bases unmatched to any gene: 9. The chain's CDR3 is CASSVDRDVGYTF. DNA of the CDR3: TGTGCCAGCAGCGTCGACAGGGATGTAGGCTACACCTTC.

In its sample, this clone was seen once. Here the CDR3 reads CATRIDLTDTQYF. In DNA, the CDR3 is TGTGCCACCAGAATCGACTTAACAGATACGCAGTATTTT. The V gene is TRBV15, the J gene TRBJ2-3; D gene ambiguous. The V end was cut by 6 bases, the J end by 3 bases, with 10 bases between. This CDR3 comprises 13 residues. CDR1 LNHNV and CDR2 YYDKDF come from the germline V gene (reference sequence).

Note on this clone: Additional DNA sequences in this sample encode the identical CDR3. This chain connects TRBV29-1 to TRBJ2-5; 8 nucleotides agree with TRBD2. Trimming took 6 bases from V and 2 from J; bases not matched to a gene: 5. The CDR3 runs to 13 residues. CDR1 and CDR2 from the germline V gene are SQVTM and ANQGSEA. The CDR3 sequence: CSVASGYQETQYF. CDR3 DNA: TGCAGCGTCGCTAGCGGGTATCAAGAGACCCAGTACTTC.

The chain carries TRBV7-3 and TRBJ2-3; D is perhaps TRBD2 (6 bases). The V end was cut by 4 bases, the J end by 5 bases, with 13 bases between. In germline, CDR1 is SGHTA, CDR2 FQGTGA. The CDR3 runs 14 residues. The CDR3 nucleotides are TGTGCCAGCAGCTCCCTGACTAGGGAAGATACGCAGTATTTT. Translating gives CASSSLTREDTQYF.

V usage is TRBV20-1 and J usage is TRBJ2-1, with 11 bases lining up with TRBD2. CDR1 and CDR2 (germline): DFQATT, SNEGSKA (reference sequence). CDR3 length equals 11 residues. V trimming: 6 bases; J trimming: 16 bases; junction bases outside the gene matches: 8. This chain's CDR3 is CSAETSGGVFF. The CDR3 DNA reads as TGCAGTGCGGAAACTAGCGGGGGTGTTTTCTTC.

The rearrangement uses TRBV5-1 and TRBJ2-3; 13 nucleotides align to TRBD2. V was pared by 5 bases and J by 5 bases, with 8 bases of the junction left unmatched. The germline V gene has CDR1 SGHRS and CDR2 YFSETQ. The CDR3 extends over 16 amino acids. CDR3 amino acids: CASRHGLAGAGDTQYF. In nucleotides, the CDR3 is TGCGCCAGCAGACATGGACTAGCGGGAGCCGGAGATACGCAGTATTTT.

This chain joins TRBV5-1 and TRBJ2-2, with D possibly being TRBD1 (5 bases). Germline CDR1 and CDR2: SGHRS and YFSETQ. Trimming took 1 base from V and 4 from J, leaving 11 bases between them. This CDR3 region has 15 residues. CDR3 nucleotides: TGCGCCAGCAGCTTGTCAGGGTTCGGCACCGGGGAGCTGTTTTTT. It yields the protein CASSLSGFGTGELFF.

The chain is built from TRBV7-2 and TRBJ2-7; D might be TRBD2 (6 bases). V was shortened by 5 bases and J by 0 bases, with 11 bases between the two germline ends. CDR3 size: 14 residues. The germline gives CDR1 SGHTA, CDR2 FQGNSA. In DNA, the CDR3 is TGTGCCAGCAGCCCCGAGCGGGTCTCCTACGAGCAGTACTTC. Its protein is CASSPERVSYEQYF.

The chain joins TRBV5-6 to TRBJ2-2, with unresolved D. V was pared by 4 bases and J by 5 bases, with 9 bases between. This CDR3 is built from 13 residues. In germline, CDR1 is SGHDT, CDR2 YYEEEE. This CDR3 reads CASSLGRTGELFF. The CDR3 DNA reads as TGTGCCAGCAGCCTCGGACGGACCGGGGAGCTGTTTTTT.

This clone was found once. The chain recombines TRBV7-2 with TRBJ2-5; perhaps TRBD1 as D (5 bases). Germline assignment: CDR1 SGHTA and CDR2 FQGNSA. This CDR3 region has 16 residues. Trimming removed 2 bases at V and 5 bases at J, with 18 bases between. The CDR3 nucleotides are TGTGCCAGCAGCTTACAGTTTAGGGGCAGTGGGGAGACCCAGTACTTC. Protein product: CASSLQFRGSGETQYF.

This clone occurred once. Other DNA variants within this sample encode the same CDR3. V usage is TRBV11-3 and J usage is TRBJ2-3; D not resolved. The CDR3 loop spans 14 amino acids. The ends were cut back, 3 bases at V and 0 bases at J, with 7 bases in the middle. Per the germline V gene, CDR1 is SGHNT and CDR2 is YENEEA. The CDR3 loop is CASSLDGSTDTQYF. Written as DNA, the CDR3 is TGTGCCAGCAGCTTGGACGGGAGCACAGATACGCAGTATTTT.

About this clone: Possible read error: a much larger clone is one base away. Other DNA sequences in this specimen translate into the identical CDR3. The gene calls are TRBV7-9 and TRBJ1-1, with D possibly being TRBD1 (6 bases). The CDR3 runs 14 residues. Looked up from germline, CDR1 is SEHNR and CDR2 is FQNEAQ (reference sequence). The CDR3, as DNA: TGTGCCAGTAGCTCAACGGACAGGAACACTGAAGCTTTCTTT. It specifies CASSSTDRNTEAFF.

This chain uses TRBV29-1 with TRBJ1-5; possibly TRBD1 for D (6 bases). Between the trimmed V and J ends, which lost 5 bases and 2 bases, there was a span of 13 bases. CDR1 and CDR2 from the germline V gene are SQVTM and ANQGSEA. CDR3 size: 14 residues. CDR3 sequence: CSVTTGLGNQPQHF. The CDR3 DNA follows: TGCAGCGTTACAACAGGGTTGGGCAATCAGCCCCAGCATTTT.

The chain employs TRBV30 and TRBJ1-5; possibly TRBD1 for D (6 bases). Trimming shortened V by 5 bases and J by 4 bases, and 12 bases separated the two germline ends. The CDR3 runs to 13 residues. Germline V lookup: CDR1 GTSNPN, CDR2 SVGIG (reference sequence). This chain's CDR3 is CAWGGARNQPQHF. The CDR3 DNA reads TGTGCCTGGGGGGGGGCAAGGAATCAGCCCCAGCATTTT.

In this sample, this clone turned up once. The chain carries TRBV29-1 and TRBJ1-2; D is undetermined. Germline-derived CDR1 and CDR2 are SQVTM and ANQGSEA. Trimming removed 6 bases at V and 7 bases at J, with 12 bases between. This CDR3 region has 11 residues. CDR3 in DNA: TGCAGCGTCCAAGAGGCAGCTGGCTACACCTTC. It codes for CSVQEAAGYTF.

The chain uses TRBV18 and TRBJ2-2, with 8 bases aligning to TRBD2. The J segment lost 7 bases and the V segment lost 8 bases, leaving 6 bases of the junction unmatched. Germline CDR1 KGHSH, CDR2 LQKENI. CDR3 length: 13 residues. CDR3 nucleotide sequence: TGTGCCAGCGCCGGGACTAGACTCGGGGAGCTGTTTTTT. Translating it yields CASAGTRLGELFF.

V and J are TRBV7-2 and TRBJ2-1, with 9 bases aligning to TRBD2. V shed 4 bases, J shed 6 bases, and the junction held 10 bases outside the gene matches. This CDR3 has 16 amino acids. From germline, CDR1 is SGHTA and CDR2 FQGNSA. CDR3 sequence: CASSWRGREGLNEQFF. The CDR3 region has the DNA TGTGCCAGCAGCTGGCGAGGGCGGGAGGGCCTCAATGAGCAGTTCTTC.

The V call is TRBV6-6, the J call TRBJ1-5; maybe TRBD1 (5 bases). Trimming shortened V by 3 bases and J by 7 bases, and 10 bases separated the two germline ends. The V gene's germline CDR1 is MNHNY and CDR2 SVGAGI (reference sequence). The CDR3 has 13 amino acids. CDR3 in amino acids: CASSYGGNQPQHF. For the CDR3, the DNA is TGTGCCAGCAGTTATGGGGGGAACCAGCCCCAGCATTTT.

The chain recombines TRBV11-1 with TRBJ2-7; tentatively, D is TRBD1 (5 bases). The V and J ends lost 2 bases and 4 bases respectively, with 21 bases between them. This CDR3 has 17 amino acids. The germline V gene encodes CDR1 SGHAT and CDR2 FQDESV (reference sequence). CDR3 amino acids: CASSLLGTGTYGYEQYF. CDR3 in DNA: TGTGCCAGCAGCTTACTGGGCACAGGAACCTATGGGTACGAGCAGTACTTC.

J is TRBJ2-7 and V is TRBV9; TRBD1 is a possible D gene (6 bases). This CDR3 has 16 amino acids. V lost 6 bases to trimming and J lost 3 bases, with 22 bases between them. Germline V lookup: CDR1 SGDLS, CDR2 YYNGEE. The CDR3 is CASTGHRQACYYEQYF. CDR3 DNA sequence: TGTGCCAGCACTGGACATAGACAGGCCTGTTACTACGAGCAGTACTTC. Variable domain in full (rest from reference TRBV9 and TRBJ2-7): DSGVTQTPKHLITATGQRVTLRCSPRSGDLSVYWYQQSLDQGLQFLIQYYNGEERAKGNILERFSAQQFPDLHSELNLSSLELGDSALYFCASTGHRQACYYEQYFGPGTRLTVT.

The J gene is TRBJ1-3, the V gene TRBV28, with a possible D match to TRBD1 (5 bases). Trimming took 8 bases from V and 5 from J, leaving 10 bases between them. Per germline, CDR1 MDHEN and CDR2 SYDVKM. The CDR3 runs to 12 residues. The CDR3 loop is CASGAGRNTIYF. CDR3 coding DNA: TGTGCCAGCGGGGCCGGGAGAAACACCATATATTTT.

The CDR3 is CASSRDRGSYGYTF. The CDR3 coding sequence is TGTGCCAGCAGCCGGGACAGGGGGTCGTATGGCTACACCTTC. The chain joins TRBV28 to TRBJ1-2; 11 bases match TRBD1. This CDR3 region has 14 residues. V dropped 6 bases and J dropped 5; count of bases not matched to a gene: 5. CDR1 is MDHEN and CDR2 is SYDVKM in the germline V gene.

V gene TRBV30 combines with J gene TRBJ2-7; D is unresolved. V gave up 5 bases and J gave up 3 bases, with 14 bases separating them. The CDR3 runs to 13 residues. Germline V gene data show CDR1 as GTSNPN and CDR2 as SVGIG (reference sequence). In nucleotides, the CDR3 is TGTGCCTGGGATCCGGGTACCATCTACGAGCAGTACTTC. Its translation: CAWDPGTIYEQYF.